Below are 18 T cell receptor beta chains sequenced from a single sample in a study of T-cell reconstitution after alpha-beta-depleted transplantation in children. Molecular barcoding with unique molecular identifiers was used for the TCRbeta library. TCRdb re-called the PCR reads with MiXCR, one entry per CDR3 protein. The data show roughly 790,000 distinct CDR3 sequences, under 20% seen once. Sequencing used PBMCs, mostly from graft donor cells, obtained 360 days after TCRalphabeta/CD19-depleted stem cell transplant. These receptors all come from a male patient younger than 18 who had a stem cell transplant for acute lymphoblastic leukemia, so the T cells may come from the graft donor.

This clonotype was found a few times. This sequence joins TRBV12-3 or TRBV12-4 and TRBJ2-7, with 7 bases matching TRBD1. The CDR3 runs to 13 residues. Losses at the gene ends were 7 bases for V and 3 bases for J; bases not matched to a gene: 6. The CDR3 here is CASTHGTVYEQYF. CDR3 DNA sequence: TGTGCCAGCACTCACGGGACAGTCTACGAGCAGTACTTC.

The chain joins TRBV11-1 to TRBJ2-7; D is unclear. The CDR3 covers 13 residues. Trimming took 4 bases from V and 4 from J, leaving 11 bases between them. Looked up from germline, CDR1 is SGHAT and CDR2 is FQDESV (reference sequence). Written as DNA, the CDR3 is TGTGCCAGCAGCTCAGCTGAACGATACGAGCAGTACTTC. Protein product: CASSSAERYEQYF. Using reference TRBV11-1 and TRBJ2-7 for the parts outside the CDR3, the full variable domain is EAEVAQSPRYKITEKSQAVAFWCDPISGHATLYWYRQILGQGPELLVQFQDESVVDDSQLPKDRFSAERLKGVDSTLKIQPAELGDSAMYLCASSSAERYEQYFGPGTRLTVT.

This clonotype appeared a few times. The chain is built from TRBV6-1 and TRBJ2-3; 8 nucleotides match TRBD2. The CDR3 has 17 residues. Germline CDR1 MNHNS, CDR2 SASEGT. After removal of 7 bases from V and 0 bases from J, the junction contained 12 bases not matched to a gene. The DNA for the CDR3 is TGTGCCAGCAAGCGGGGGCAACTAGCGGCTAGCACAGATACGCAGTATTTT. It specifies CASKRGQLAASTDTQYF.

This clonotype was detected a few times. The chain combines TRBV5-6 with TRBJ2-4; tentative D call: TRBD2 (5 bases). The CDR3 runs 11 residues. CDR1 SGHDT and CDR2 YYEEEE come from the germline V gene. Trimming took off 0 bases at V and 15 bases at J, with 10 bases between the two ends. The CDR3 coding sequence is TGTGCCAGCAGCTTGGGGGAGTCGATGTACTTC. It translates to CASSLGESMYF. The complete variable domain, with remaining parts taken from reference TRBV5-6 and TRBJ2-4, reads DAGVTQSPTHLIKTRGQQVTLRCSPKSGHDTVSWYQQALGQGPQFIFQYYEEEERQRGNFPDRFSGHQFPNYSSELNVNALLLGDSALYLCASSLGESMYFGAGTRLSVL.

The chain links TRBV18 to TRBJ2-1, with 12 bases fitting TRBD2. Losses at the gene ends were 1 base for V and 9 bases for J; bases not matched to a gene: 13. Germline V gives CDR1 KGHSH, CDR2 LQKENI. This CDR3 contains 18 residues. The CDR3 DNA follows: TGTGCCAGCTCACCACTCCCGATGACTAGCGGGAGAGGGGCTGAGCAGTTCTTC. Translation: CASSPLPMTSGRGAEQFF.

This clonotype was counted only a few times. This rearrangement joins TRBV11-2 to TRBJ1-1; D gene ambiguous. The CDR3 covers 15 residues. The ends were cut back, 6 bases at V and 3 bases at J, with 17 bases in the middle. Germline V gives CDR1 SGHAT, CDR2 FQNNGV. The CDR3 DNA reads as TGTGCCAGCAGTCCAAATCGGGGTAGGGACACTGAAGCTTTCTTT. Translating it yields CASSPNRGRDTEAFF.

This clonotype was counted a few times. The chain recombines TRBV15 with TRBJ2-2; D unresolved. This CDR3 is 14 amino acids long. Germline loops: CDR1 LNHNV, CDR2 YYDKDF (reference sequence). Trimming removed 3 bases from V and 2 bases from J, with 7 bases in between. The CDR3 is CATSSRVNTGELFF. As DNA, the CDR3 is TGTGCCACCAGCAGCCGGGTCAACACCGGGGAGCTGTTTTTT.

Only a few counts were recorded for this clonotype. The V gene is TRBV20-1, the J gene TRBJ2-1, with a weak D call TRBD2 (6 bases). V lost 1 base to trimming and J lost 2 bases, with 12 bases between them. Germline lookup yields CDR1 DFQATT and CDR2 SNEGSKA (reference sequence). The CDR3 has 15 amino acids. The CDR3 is CSARVPLAPYNEQFF. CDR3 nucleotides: TGCAGTGCTAGAGTACCACTAGCTCCCTACAATGAGCAGTTCTTC.

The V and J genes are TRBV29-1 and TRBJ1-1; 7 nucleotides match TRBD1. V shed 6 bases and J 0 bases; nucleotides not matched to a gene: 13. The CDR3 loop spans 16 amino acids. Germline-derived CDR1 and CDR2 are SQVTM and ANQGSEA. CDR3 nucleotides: TGCAGCGTCCCCCGGACCCAGGGGGGATTGAACACTGAAGCTTTCTTT. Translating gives CSVPRTQGGLNTEAFF.

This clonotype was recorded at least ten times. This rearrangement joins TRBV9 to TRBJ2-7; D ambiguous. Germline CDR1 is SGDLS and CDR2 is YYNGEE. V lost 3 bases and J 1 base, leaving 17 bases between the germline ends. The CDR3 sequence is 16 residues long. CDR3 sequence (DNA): TGTGCCAGCAGCGGCCCCTCGGGCCGCTATTCCTACGAGCAGTACTTC. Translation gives CASSGPSGRYSYEQYF.

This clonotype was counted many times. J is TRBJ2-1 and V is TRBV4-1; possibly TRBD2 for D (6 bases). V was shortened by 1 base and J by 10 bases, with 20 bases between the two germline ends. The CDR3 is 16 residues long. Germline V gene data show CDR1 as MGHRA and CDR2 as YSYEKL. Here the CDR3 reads CASSQATPKIGGEQFF. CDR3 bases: TGCGCCAGCAGCCAAGCAACTCCCAAAATTGGAGGGGAGCAGTTCTTC.

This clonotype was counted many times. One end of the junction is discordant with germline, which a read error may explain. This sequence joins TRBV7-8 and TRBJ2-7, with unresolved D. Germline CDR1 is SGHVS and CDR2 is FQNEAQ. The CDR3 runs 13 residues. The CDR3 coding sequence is TGCGCCAGCAGTTCCGGACGGACCTACGAGCAGTACTTC. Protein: CASSSGRTYEQYF.

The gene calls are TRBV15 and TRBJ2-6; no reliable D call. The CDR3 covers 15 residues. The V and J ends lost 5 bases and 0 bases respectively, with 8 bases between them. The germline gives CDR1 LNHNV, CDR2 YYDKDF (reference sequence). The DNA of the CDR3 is TGTGCCACCAGCGCAAGGGTCTCTGGGGCCAACGTCCTGACTTTC. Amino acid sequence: CATSARVSGANVLTF.

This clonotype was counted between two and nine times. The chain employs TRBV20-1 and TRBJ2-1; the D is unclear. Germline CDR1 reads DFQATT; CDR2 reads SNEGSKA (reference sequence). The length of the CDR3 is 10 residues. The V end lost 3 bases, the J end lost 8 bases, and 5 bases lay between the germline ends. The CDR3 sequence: CSASRHEQFF. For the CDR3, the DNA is TGCAGTGCTAGTAGGCATGAGCAGTTCTTC.

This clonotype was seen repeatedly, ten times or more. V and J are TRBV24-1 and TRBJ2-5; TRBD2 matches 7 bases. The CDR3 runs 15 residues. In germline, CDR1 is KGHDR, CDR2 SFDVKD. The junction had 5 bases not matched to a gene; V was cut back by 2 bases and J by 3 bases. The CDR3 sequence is CATSDYRTRKETQYF. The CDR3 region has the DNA TGTGCCACCAGTGATTACCGGACTAGAAAAGAGACCCAGTACTTC.

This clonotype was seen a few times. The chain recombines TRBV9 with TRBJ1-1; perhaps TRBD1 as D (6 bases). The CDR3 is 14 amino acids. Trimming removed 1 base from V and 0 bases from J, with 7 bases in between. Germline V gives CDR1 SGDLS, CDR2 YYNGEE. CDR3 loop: CASSVRQVNTEAFF. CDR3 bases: TGTGCCAGCAGCGTACGACAGGTGAACACTGAAGCTTTCTTT.

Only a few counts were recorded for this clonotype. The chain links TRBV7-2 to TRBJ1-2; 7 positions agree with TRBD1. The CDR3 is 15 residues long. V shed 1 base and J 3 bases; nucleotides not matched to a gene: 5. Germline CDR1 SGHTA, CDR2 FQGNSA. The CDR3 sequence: CASSLVAGTDYGYTF. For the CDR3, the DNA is TGTGCCAGCAGCTTAGTGGCCGGGACAGACTATGGCTACACCTTC. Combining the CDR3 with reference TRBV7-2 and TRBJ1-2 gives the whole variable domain GAGVSQSPSNKVTEKGKDVELRCDPISGHTALYWYRQSLGQGLEFLIYFQGNSAPDKSGLPSDRFSAERTGGSVSTLTIQRTQQEDSAVYLCASSLVAGTDYGYTFGSGTRLTVV.

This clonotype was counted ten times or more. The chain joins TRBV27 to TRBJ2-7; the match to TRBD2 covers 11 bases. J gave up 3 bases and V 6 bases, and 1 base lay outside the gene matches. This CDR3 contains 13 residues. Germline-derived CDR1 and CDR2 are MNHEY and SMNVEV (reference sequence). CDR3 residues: CASSTSGSYEQYF. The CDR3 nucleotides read TGTGCCAGCAGCACTAGCGGGAGCTACGAGCAGTACTTC.